This T cell receptor (beta chain) was captured in a study of response to subunit inactivated influenza vaccine. Study observations and caveats: There was a suggestion from the authors that each seasonal influenza vaccination recruits few new T cells.

One entry per CDR3 protein, called by TCRdb with MiXCR from the RT-PCR reads. The table has fewer than 800,000 distinct CDR3 sequences, 15% to 17% seen once. In the case of this clonotype: Its specificity is not known.

Germline CDR1 SGHAT, CDR2 FQDESV (reference sequence). CDR3 size: 20 residues. V lost 7 bases to trimming and J lost 0 bases; unmatched junction nucleotides: 20. This receptor was identified in a man in his fifties or sixties who received an inactivated influenza vaccine. The chain recombines TRBV11-1 with TRBJ2-1; 8 positions agree with TRBD2. The sample was PBMCs from blood, taken about 13 days after vaccination. The CDR3 is CASTRAGGVLREDSYNEQFF. The DNA for the CDR3 is TGTGCCAGCACCCGGGCCGGGGGAGTCTTGCGGGAGGACTCCTACAATGAGCAGTTCTTC.